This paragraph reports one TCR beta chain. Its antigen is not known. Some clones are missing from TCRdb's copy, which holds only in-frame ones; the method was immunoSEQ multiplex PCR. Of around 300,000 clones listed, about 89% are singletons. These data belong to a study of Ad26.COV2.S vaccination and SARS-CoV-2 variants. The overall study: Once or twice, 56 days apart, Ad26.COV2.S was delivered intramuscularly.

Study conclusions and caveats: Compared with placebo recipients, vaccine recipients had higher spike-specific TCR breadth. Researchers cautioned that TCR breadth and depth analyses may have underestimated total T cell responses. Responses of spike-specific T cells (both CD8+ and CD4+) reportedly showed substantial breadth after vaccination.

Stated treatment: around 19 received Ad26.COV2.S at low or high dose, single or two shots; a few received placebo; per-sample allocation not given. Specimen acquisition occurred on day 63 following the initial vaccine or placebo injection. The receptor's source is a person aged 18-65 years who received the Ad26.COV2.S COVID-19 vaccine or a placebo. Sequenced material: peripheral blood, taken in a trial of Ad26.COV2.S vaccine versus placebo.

CDR3 sequence (DNA): TGTGCCAGCTCACCGCCTGAGGGGGTTAGCACAGATACGCAGTATTTT. Its translation: CASSPPEGVSTDTQYF. The chain combines TRBV18 with TRBJ2-3, with D possibly being TRBD1 (6 bases). V was clipped by 3 bases and J by 0 bases, with 13 bases between them. From germline, CDR1 is KGHSH and CDR2 LQKENI. This CDR3 is 16 amino acids long.